The 32 T cell receptor beta chains reported below all come from one sample, sequenced in a study of HIV-infected patients and healthy controls. cDNA was made from about 500 ng RNA using alpha and beta constant primers. Each of the alpha and beta chains got its own library through chain-specific third strand synthesis with indices. TCRdb used MiXCR to reprocess the 5' RACE reads, holding one entry per CDR3 protein. The sample lists about 3,300 distinct CDR3 sequences; less than 25% were seen once. All unsorted peripheral T cells were captured because whole blood was used without fractionation. Here the sequenced sample was blood, taken before antiretroviral therapy. Source of these receptors: an adult with HIV infection.

In its sample, this clonotype ranks as medium-sized. The chain has TRBV27 and TRBJ2-3; 7 bases are a match to TRBD2. The CDR3 contains 15 residues. Germline trimming cut 8 bases from V and 2 bases from J; bases unmatched to any gene: 10. CDR1 and CDR2 from the germline V gene are MNHEY and SMNVEV (reference sequence). CDR3 sequence reads: CASSHRDYDTDTQYF. The DNA of the CDR3 is TGTGCCAGCTCTCACCGGGACTACGACACAGATACGCAGTATTTT.

This clonotype is labeled as medium-sized. The rearrangement joins TRBV7-9 to TRBJ2-3; tentative D call: TRBD1 (6 bases). Germline CDR1 and CDR2: SEHNR and FQNEAQ (reference sequence). V was pared by 7 bases and J by 10 bases, with 27 bases between. The CDR3 loop spans 16 amino acids. CDR3 nucleotides: TGTGCCAGCACCTTCGGGGACGGCCTCGAGAAGGGGGCGCAGTATTTT. Translating gives CASTFGDGLEKGAQYF. The complete variable domain, with remaining parts taken from reference TRBV7-9 and TRBJ2-3, reads DTGVSQNPRHKITKRGQNVTFRCDPISEHNRLYWYRQTLGQGPEFLTYFQNEAQLEKSRLLSDRFSAERPKGSFSTLEIQRTEQGDSAMYLCASTFGDGLEKGAQYFGPGTRLTVL.

This clonotype was seen a handful of times. The chain is built from TRBV7-6 and TRBJ2-3; unclear D gene. Germline V gives CDR1 SGHVS, CDR2 FNYEAQ. V was trimmed by 3 bases and J by 4 bases, leaving 5 bases between them. This CDR3 is 12 amino acids long. The CDR3: CASSFAPDTQYF. CDR3 coding DNA: TGTGCCAGCAGCTTCGCCCCAGATACGCAGTATTTT.

As concerns this clonotype: It may be a read error: a sequence one base away is much more abundant. The chain uses TRBV6-5 and TRBJ1-1; D perhaps matches TRBD1 (5 bases). The CDR3 is 14 residues long. Germline V gene lookup returns CDR1 MNHEY and CDR2 SVGAGI. For the CDR3, the DNA is TGTGCCAGCACTCCGGGACGTGTGAAGACTGAAGCTTTCTTT. Protein: CASTPGRVKTEAFF.

This clonotype was detected a few times. The V call is TRBV6-5, the J call TRBJ1-6, with a weak D call TRBD1 (6 bases). There are 14 residues in the CDR3. V was cut by 5 bases and J by 9 bases, with 14 bases left in between. Germline V gene sequence: CDR1 MNHEY, CDR2 SVGAGI. The CDR3 DNA reads as TGTGCCAGCAGTACAACAGGGATGACTTCACCCCTCCACTTT. Protein sequence: CASSTTGMTSPLHF.

The chain recombines TRBV12-3 or TRBV12-4 with TRBJ2-7, with 8 positions matching TRBD1. This CDR3 region has 13 residues. The J segment lost 3 bases and the V segment lost 7 bases, leaving 5 bases of the junction unmatched. CDR3 amino acids: CASTPGTGYEQYF. CDR3 bases: TGTGCCAGCACCCCCGGGACAGGCTACGAGCAGTACTTC.

V usage is TRBV5-1 and J usage is TRBJ2-7, with no clear D. Per germline, CDR1 SGHRS and CDR2 YFSETQ. The CDR3 contains 13 residues. Deletions cut 4 bases from V and 3 bases from J, with 11 bases between. CDR3 nucleotides: TGCGCCAGCAGCCCAGGCGACGGCTACGAGCAGTACTTC. It translates to CASSPGDGYEQYF.

For this clonotype: This may arise from a read error, as a much more abundant clone is one base away. The chain recombines TRBV7-3 with TRBJ2-4, with D perhaps TRBD2 (5 bases). V was cut by 2 bases and J by 1 base, with 12 bases left in between. Germline values: CDR1 SGHTA, CDR2 FQGTGA. The CDR3 is made up of 16 amino acids. CDR3 nucleotide sequence: TGTGCCAGCAGCTTAGATCCGGGAAAGGCCAAAAACATTCAGTACTTC. Protein sequence: CASSLDPGKAKNIQYF.

By proportion, this clonotype is medium-sized (0.01 to 0.1%). The V and J genes are TRBV20-1 and TRBJ1-4; 7 bases fit TRBD1. This CDR3 spans 13 amino acids. V dropped 5 bases and J dropped 12; count of bases not matched to a gene: 12. Germline V lookup: CDR1 DFQATT, CDR2 SNEGSKA (reference sequence). The CDR3, as DNA: TGCAGTGCTCGACAGGGCCCTTTTGGGGAACTGTTTTTT. Its protein product is CSARQGPFGELFF.

Within the sample, this clonotype is medium-sized (0.01 to 0.1%). V usage is TRBV5-6 and J usage is TRBJ2-7; 11 bases fit TRBD1. This CDR3 has 15 residues. Unmatched junction bases numbered 9, after V lost 4 bases and J lost 6 bases. Germline V lookup: CDR1 SGHDT, CDR2 YYEEEE. The CDR3 nucleotides read TGTGCCAGCAGCCCAGGCGGGACAGGGGGACCCGAGCAGTACTTC. Translated, it gives CASSPGGTGGPEQYF.

This clonotype is classed as medium-sized. The chain recombines TRBV9 with TRBJ2-5; no reliable D call. CDR1 is SGDLS, CDR2 YYNGEE, per germline. CDR3 length equals 11 residues. V gave up 3 bases and J gave up 5 bases, with 5 bases separating them. CDR3 nucleotides: TGTGCCAGCAGCGGGTCGGAGACCCAGTACTTC. Protein product: CASSGSETQYF.

Within the sample, this clonotype is medium-sized. The rearrangement uses TRBV20-1 and TRBJ2-1; a weak D match, TRBD2 (7 bases). Germline lookup yields CDR1 DFQATT and CDR2 SNEGSKA (reference sequence). The V gene lost 6 bases and the J gene lost 1 base, with 22 bases spanning the gap. The CDR3 length is 17 residues. CDR3 residues: CSARQSARGASYNEQFF. CDR3 nucleotides: TGCAGTGCCCGACAATCCGCCCGGGGGGCATCCTACAATGAGCAGTTCTTC.

V usage is TRBV11-2 and J usage is TRBJ2-7; tentative D call: TRBD2 (7 bases). Trimming cost V 4 bases and J 7 bases, with 17 bases left between them. Germline CDR1 SGHAT, CDR2 FQNNGV. The CDR3 totals 14 residues. CDR3 loop: CASSWGGASGEQYF. In DNA, the CDR3 is TGTGCCAGCAGCTGGGGGGGGGCGTCGGGAGAGCAGTACTTC.

For this clonotype: This may arise from a read error, as a much more abundant clone is one base away. The V and J genes are TRBV7-2 and TRBJ1-2; perhaps TRBD1 as D (6 bases). Germline V gene data show CDR1 as SGHTA and CDR2 as FQGNSA. The CDR3 is 15 amino acids. The germline V and J ends were trimmed by 4 bases and 1 base, with 13 bases remaining between them. The chain's CDR3 is CASSYTGPHNYGYTF. Written as DNA, the CDR3 is TGTGCCAGCAGCTATACAGGGCCTCATAACTATGGCTACACCTTC.

This clonotype is medium-sized (0.01 to 0.1%) in the sample. The genes are TRBV20-1 and TRBJ1-1, with a weak D call TRBD1 (6 bases). CDR3 length equals 17 residues. Looked up from germline, CDR1 is DFQATT and CDR2 is SNEGSKA (reference sequence). V lost 6 bases and J 0 bases, leaving 23 bases between the germline ends. The CDR3 DNA sequence: TGCAGTGCCGACGTTCAGGGGTTTATTGGGATGAACACTGAAGCTTTCTTT. Its protein is CSADVQGFIGMNTEAFF.

This clonotype appeared a few times. The V gene is TRBV12-3 or TRBV12-4, the J gene TRBJ2-1, with TRBD2 matching over 7 bases. This CDR3 is built from 14 residues. Germline trimming cut 10 bases from V and 3 bases from J; bases unmatched to any gene: 9. DNA of the CDR3: TGTGCCACCTCCCGGGCTAGCGGCTACAATGAGCAGTTCTTC. The encoded protein is CATSRASGYNEQFF.

Comments on this clonotype: The junction shows a germline mismatch at one end, possibly a read error. This chain links TRBV12-3 or TRBV12-4 with TRBJ2-2, with 10 bases that match TRBD2. The CDR3 sequence is 16 residues long. Here the CDR3 reads CASTGLTSGVGGEMFF. In DNA, the CDR3 is TGTGCCAGCACGGGCCTCACTAGCGGGGTTGGCGGGGAGATGTTTTTT.

This clonotype is termed medium-sized. The gene calls are TRBV3-1 and TRBJ2-3; D might be TRBD2 (6 bases). Germline CDR1 reads LGHDT; CDR2 reads YNNKEL (reference sequence). V gave up 3 bases and J gave up 4 bases, with 14 bases separating them. The CDR3 contains 15 residues. In DNA, the CDR3 is TGTGCCAGCAGCCAGGGACTCTGGAGTGCAGATACGCAGTATTTT. Protein sequence: CASSQGLWSADTQYF.

This chain joins TRBV19 and TRBJ2-3; unclear D gene. CDR3 length: 13 residues. Looked up from germline, CDR1 is LNHDA and CDR2 is SQIVND (reference sequence). V was pared by 3 bases and J by 6 bases, with 10 bases between. DNA for the CDR3: TGTGCCAGTAGTATCCCAAGAACGGATACGCAGTATTTT. Protein product: CASSIPRTDTQYF.

The chain carries TRBV2 and TRBJ1-3, with D possibly being TRBD1 (6 bases). From germline, CDR1 is SNHLY and CDR2 FYNNEI. The CDR3 has 18 amino acids. Trimming pared 4 bases from V and 0 bases from J, leaving 19 bases between. The CDR3, as DNA: TGTGCCAGCAGTGTAGCCAAAGGACAGCCGGGCTCTGGAAACACCATATATTTT. Encoded protein: CASSVAKGQPGSGNTIYF. Using reference TRBV2 and TRBJ1-3 for the parts outside the CDR3, the full variable domain is EPEVTQTPSHQVTQMGQEVILRCVPISNHLYFYWYRQILGQKVEFLVSFYNNEISEKSEIFDDQFSVERPDGSNFTLKIRSTKLEDSAMYFCASSVAKGQPGSGNTIYFGEGSWLTVV.

This clonotype is categorized as medium-sized (0.01 to 0.1%). The gene calls are TRBV12-3 or TRBV12-4 and TRBJ2-1; 9 nucleotides match TRBD2. Trimming took 6 bases from V and 3 from J; bases not matched to a gene: 12. The CDR3 is 17 residues long. CDR3 region: CASSLFRYSGGYNEQFF. The CDR3 DNA reads as TGTGCCAGCAGCCTCTTCCGATATAGCGGGGGCTACAATGAGCAGTTCTTC.

This clonotype has more than one count but fewer than ten. This sequence joins TRBV19 and TRBJ2-1; TRBD2 agrees at 13 bases. V was pared by 4 bases and J by 5 bases, with 20 bases of the junction left unmatched. The CDR3 length is 21 residues. Germline V lookup: CDR1 LNHDA, CDR2 SQIVND (reference sequence). CDR3 region: CASSRRFRTSGGEKRDNEQFF. In nucleotides, the CDR3 is TGTGCCAGTAGTAGGAGATTCAGGACTAGCGGGGGAGAAAAAAGGGACAATGAGCAGTTCTTC.

This clonotype is categorized as medium-sized. V gene TRBV5-6 combines with J gene TRBJ1-2; 7 bases agree with TRBD1. V lost 0 bases to trimming and J lost 6 bases; unmatched junction nucleotides: 14. CDR1 and CDR2 from the germline V gene are SGHDT and YYEEEE. There are 17 residues in the CDR3. The DNA of the CDR3 is TGTGCCAGCAGCTTGGACAGGGGCGGTTATGGCCGGGATGGCTACACCTTC. This codes for CASSLDRGGYGRDGYTF.

This clonotype is labeled medium-sized. The junction does not match germline at one end; this may be a read error. The rearrangement links TRBV6-5 to TRBJ1-1; D is possibly TRBD1 (5 bases). The CDR3 totals 13 residues. Germline CDR1 is MNHEY and CDR2 is SVGAGI. In DNA, the CDR3 is TGTGCCACCAGTGCAGGGCGGAACACTGAAGCTTTCTTT. Translation: CATSAGRNTEAFF.

The V call is TRBV7-3, the J call TRBJ2-1; 12 positions match TRBD1. The CDR3 extends over 17 amino acids. Losses at the gene ends were 5 bases for V and 6 bases for J; bases not matched to a gene: 11. CDR1 SGHTA and CDR2 FQGTGA come from the germline V gene. CDR3 nucleotide sequence: TGTGCCAGCAGCACAAGGTCCGGGACAGGGGGCTCCAATGAGCAGTTCTTC. Translation gives CASSTRSGTGGSNEQFF.

In its sample, this clonotype ranks as medium-sized. The chain uses TRBV4-1 and TRBJ2-2; no clear D gene. V gave up 1 base and J gave up 0 bases, with 12 bases separating them. The CDR3 length is 17 residues. Germline CDR1 reads MGHRA; CDR2 reads YSYEKL. The CDR3 loop reads CASSQGVQRPNTGELFF. CDR3 nucleotides: TGCGCCAGCAGCCAAGGGGTTCAACGACCGAACACCGGGGAGCTGTTTTTT.

About this clonotype: Given a much more abundant clone one base away, this may be a read error. The chain carries TRBV5-1 and TRBJ2-7; either TRBD1 or TRBD2 may fit D (5 bases each). This CDR3 is built from 16 residues. V was shortened by 0 bases and J by 0 bases, with 13 bases between the two germline ends. The germline V gene encodes CDR1 SGHRS and CDR2 YFSETQ. The CDR3 loop reads CASSLEGRASSYEQYF. As DNA, the CDR3 is TGCGCCAGCAGCTTGGAGGGGCGGGCAAGCTCCTACGAGCAGTACTTC.

This clonotype is classed as medium-sized. The V call is TRBV12-3 or TRBV12-4, the J call TRBJ1-1; D is ambiguous. V lost 3 bases, J lost 1 base, and 6 bases lay in between. CDR3 length: 13 residues. The CDR3 here is CASSFGENTEAFF. The CDR3 DNA follows: TGTGCCAGCAGTTTCGGGGAGAACACTGAAGCTTTCTTT.

This clonotype is categorized as medium-sized. The rearrangement joins TRBV7-9 to TRBJ2-2, with no clear D. Trimming left V 0 bases short and J 5 bases short, with 10 bases between. The CDR3 totals 15 residues. The germline V gene encodes CDR1 SEHNR and CDR2 FQNEAQ (reference sequence). CDR3 DNA sequence: TGTGCCAGCAGCTTAGCGTCAGGATCGACCGGGGAGCTGTTTTTT. This sequence encodes CASSLASGSTGELFF.

This clonotype was picked up a small number of times. The chain combines TRBV4-3 with TRBJ2-3, with D possibly being TRBD2 (6 bases). V lost 0 bases and J 5 bases, leaving 21 bases between the germline ends. Germline assignment: CDR1 LGHNA and CDR2 YSLEER. The CDR3 totals 18 residues. The CDR3 sequence is CASSQDWEITGVGDTQYF. CDR3 nucleotides: TGCGCCAGCAGCCAAGATTGGGAAATCACGGGGGTTGGAGATACGCAGTATTTT.

This clonotype is judged medium-sized. The J gene is TRBJ2-1, the V gene TRBV27, with TRBD2 as a possible D gene (6 bases). The V and J ends lost 0 bases and 0 bases respectively, with 15 bases between them. The V gene's germline CDR1 is MNHEY and CDR2 SMNVEV (reference sequence). The CDR3 consists of 18 residues. Here the CDR3 DNA reads TGTGCCAGCAGTTTATCCCCGGGGGACGGGAGCTCCTACAATGAGCAGTTCTTC. It encodes CASSLSPGDGSSYNEQFF.

The chain joins TRBV6-2 or TRBV6-3 to TRBJ1-1, with D perhaps matching TRBD1 (6 bases). Trimming left V 4 bases short and J 3 bases short, with 15 bases between. The CDR3 extends over 15 amino acids. The germline CDR1 and CDR2 sequences are MNHEY and SVGEGT. CDR3 nucleotide sequence: TGTGCCAGCAGTTCCTTCACAGGGAGGGACACTGAAGCTTTCTTT. Protein: CASSSFTGRDTEAFF.